The rows below give T cell receptor beta chains drawn from one sample of a study of shared clonotypes between healthy human individuals. Measured with immunoSEQ multiplex PCR; TCRdb has only the in-frame clones, and not every one. The sample carries 950,000 to 1,200,000 clones, approximately 80% recorded once. The sample taken for sequencing was memory CD4+ T cells from PBMCs. All receptors derive from a man in his late teens or twenties in good health. Some clones in this sample may be carry-over from other donors' samples. CDR3s include the opening cysteine and the closing phenylalanine or tryptophan. Each record gives: V gene, J gene, D gene, CDR3 DNA, CDR3 protein. The D gene is left open where the match is weak.

V: TRBV6-1; J: TRBJ1-2; D: -; DNA: TGTGCCAGCAGTTTTGGTGGAACCTATGGCTACACCTTC; CDR3: CASSFGGTYGYTF
V: TRBV18; J: TRBJ2-7; D: -; DNA: TGTGCCAGCTCACCACTGACAGACTCCTACGAGCAGTACTTC; CDR3: CASSPLTDSYEQYF
V: TRBV5-1; J: TRBJ2-2; D: TRBD2; DNA: TGCGCCAGCAGCGTGGAGACTAGCGGGAGGGCCATCGGGGAGCTGTTTTTT; CDR3: CASSVETSGRAIGELFF
V: TRBV5-1; J: TRBJ1-3; D: -; DNA: TGCGCCAGCAGCTTGGGACAACTAGCTGGAAACACCATATATTTT; CDR3: CASSLGQLAGNTIYF
V: TRBV30; J: TRBJ1-2; D: -; DNA: TGTGCCTCGTCCGGGTTTCCTAGGGGAACGGGGGGCTACACCTTC; CDR3: CASSGFPRGTGGYTF
V: TRBV28; J: TRBJ1-4; D: -; DNA: TGTGCCACCAGAGTCCGTAATGAAAAACTGTTTTTT; CDR3: CATRVRNEKLFF
V: TRBV7-2; J: TRBJ2-7; D: TRBD2; DNA: TGTGCCAGCAGCTCTGCCGGGACTAGCGGACCCTACGAGCAGTACTTC; CDR3: CASSSAGTSGPYEQYF
V: TRBV6-1; J: TRBJ2-5; D: TRBD1; DNA: TGTGCCAGCAGTGAACGGGACAGCAAAGAGACCCAGTACTTC; CDR3: CASSERDSKETQYF
V: TRBV29-1; J: TRBJ1-1; D: -; DNA: TGCAGCGCTTCTGCGGCGGAGAACACTGAAGCTTTCTTT; CDR3: CSASAAENTEAFF
V: TRBV6-5; J: TRBJ1-4; D: -; DNA: TGTGCCAGCGGTCCAGGGGTTACAACTAATGAAAAACTGTTTTTT; CDR3: CASGPGVTTNEKLFF
V: TRBV11-2; J: TRBJ2-1; D: TRBD2; DNA: TGTGCCAGCAGCGTGCAAGCGGGAGGATACAATGAGCAGTTCTTC; CDR3: CASSVQAGGYNEQFF